What follows are 29 T cell receptor beta chains derived from one specimen sequenced in a study of patients and donors after allogeneic stem cell transplantation. In TCRdb, the RT-PCR reads were re-called with MiXCR into one record per CDR3 protein. The sample includes about 100,000 distinct CDR3 sequences, less than 45% of them seen just once. The material sequenced was blood, either unsorted or a sorted T cell fraction (not recorded which). The receptors derive from a human donor who was either an allogeneic HSCT recipient or a stem cell or donor lymphocyte infusion donor (not recorded which). It is not recorded whose cells these are; they may come from a transplant donor.

In DNA, the CDR3 is TGCAGCGTTGAAGTGGGGCGAGGAAACACCATATATTTT. This sequence encodes CSVEVGRGNTIYF. The chain links TRBV29-1 to TRBJ1-3, with D possibly matching TRBD1 (5 bases). The CDR3 runs 13 residues. V was clipped by 1 base and J by 4 bases, with 8 bases between them. The germline V gene has CDR1 SQVTM and CDR2 ANQGSEA.

This clonotype has just one count. V usage is TRBV5-1 and J usage is TRBJ2-2, with D possibly matching TRBD1 (5 bases). The V and J ends lost 6 bases and 5 bases respectively, with 26 bases between them. Germline V gene data show CDR1 as SGHRS and CDR2 as YFSETQ. The CDR3 extends over 18 amino acids. For the CDR3, the DNA is TGCGCCAGCATGGGCCGAGGATCCTGGCAGGGTGGGACCGGGGAGCTGTTTTTT. Its translation is CASMGRGSWQGGTGELFF.

The genes are TRBV7-9 and TRBJ1-4, with 7 bases lining up with TRBD1. The J segment lost 7 bases and the V segment lost 3 bases, leaving 5 bases of the junction unmatched. This CDR3 has 14 residues. Germline V lookup: CDR1 SEHNR, CDR2 FQNEAQ (reference sequence). The CDR3 protein is CASSFRDSFEKLFF. The CDR3, as DNA: TGTGCCAGCAGCTTTCGGGACAGTTTTGAAAAACTGTTTTTT.

The rearrangement uses TRBV7-2 and TRBJ2-6; no definite D call. The CDR3 consists of 16 residues. Germline V lookup: CDR1 SGHTA, CDR2 FQGNSA. Trimming pared 1 base from V and 4 bases from J, leaving 11 bases between. The CDR3 reads CASSLVSLSGANVLTF. CDR3 DNA: TGTGCCAGCAGCTTAGTATCTTTAAGCGGGGCCAACGTCCTGACTTTC.

CDR3 in amino acids: CASSYDRLSPNGYTF. In nucleotides, the CDR3 is TGTGCCAGCAGTTACGACAGACTATCGCCTAATGGCTACACCTTC. The chain employs TRBV6-5 and TRBJ1-2; D perhaps matches TRBD1 (5 bases). This CDR3 is built from 15 residues. The V gene lost 2 bases and the J gene lost 6 bases, with 16 bases spanning the gap. Germline V CDR1 and CDR2: MNHEY, SVGAGI.

This chain links TRBV3-1 with TRBJ2-1, with D possibly being TRBD2 (6 bases). The ends were cut back, 1 base at V and 4 bases at J, with 11 bases in the middle. Germline assignment: CDR1 LGHDT and CDR2 YNNKEL (reference sequence). The CDR3 is made up of 15 amino acids. The CDR3 loop reads CASSQGSGAYNEQFF. CDR3 DNA: TGTGCCAGCAGCCAAGGTAGCGGAGCGTACAATGAGCAGTTCTTC.

This chain connects TRBV10-3 to TRBJ2-1; TRBD2 matches 8 bases. Germline V lookup: CDR1 ENHRY, CDR2 SYGVKD. The V segment lost 1 base and the J segment 0 bases; nucleotides outside the gene matches: 11. The CDR3 is made up of 19 amino acids. CDR3: CAISEYGREGIFSYNEQFF. The CDR3 nucleotides are TGTGCCATCAGTGAGTACGGACGGGAGGGAATCTTCTCCTACAATGAGCAGTTCTTC.

The V call is TRBV6-1, the J call TRBJ1-2; TRBD1 matches 7 bases. CDR1 is MNHNS and CDR2 is SASEGT in the germline V gene. V lost 3 bases to trimming and J lost 2 bases; unmatched junction nucleotides: 3. The CDR3 has 14 amino acids. CDR3 in amino acids: CASSDMDRNYGYTF. CDR3 in DNA: TGTGCCAGCAGTGATATGGACAGGAACTATGGCTACACCTTC.

This chain uses TRBV15 with TRBJ1-1; D is unresolved. Trimming stripped 7 bases from V and 0 bases from J, with 9 bases between. CDR3 length equals 13 residues. Germline V gene sequence: CDR1 LNHNV, CDR2 YYDKDF (reference sequence). The CDR3 sequence: CATMERLNTEAFF. CDR3 in DNA: TGTGCCACCATGGAACGGTTGAACACTGAAGCTTTCTTT.

In nucleotides, the CDR3 is TGTGCCAGCAGCTTAATTGGCGGGGGAGGCAATCAGCCCCAGCATTTT. Residues: CASSLIGGGGNQPQHF. J is TRBJ1-5 and V is TRBV11-3; possibly TRBD1 for D (5 bases). Trimming cost V 2 bases and J 2 bases, with 13 bases left between them. CDR1 and CDR2 (germline): SGHNT, YENEEA. The CDR3 totals 16 residues.

This chain links TRBV9 with TRBJ2-7; D is tentatively TRBD1 or TRBD2 (5 bases each). CDR3 size: 14 residues. V lost 3 bases to trimming and J lost 4 bases, with 14 bases between them. CDR1 and CDR2 (germline): SGDLS, YYNGEE. The CDR3 region is CASSARDGRYEQYF. As DNA, the CDR3 is TGTGCCAGCAGCGCCCGGGACGGACGTTACGAGCAGTACTTC.

This clonotype was counted between two and nine times. The genes are TRBV28 and TRBJ1-5; unclear D gene. Germline values: CDR1 MDHEN, CDR2 SYDVKM. The CDR3 has 11 residues. Trimming removed 5 bases from V and 8 bases from J, with 7 bases in between. This chain's CDR3 is CASSLGEPQHF. The CDR3 DNA follows: TGTGCCAGCAGTCTCGGGGAGCCCCAGCATTTT.

This clonotype came up a few times. The rearrangement uses TRBV9 and TRBJ1-6; 12 bases align to TRBD1. Per germline, CDR1 SGDLS and CDR2 YYNGEE. V lost 6 bases to trimming and J lost 6 bases; unmatched junction nucleotides: 7. The CDR3 is 16 residues long. The CDR3 here is CASNRDRGPGNSPLHF. The CDR3 DNA reads TGTGCCAGCAACCGGGACAGGGGGCCCGGTAATTCACCCCTCCACTTT.

The V call is TRBV20-1, the J call TRBJ2-7, with 7 bases that match TRBD2. V gave up 1 base and J gave up 6 bases; unmatched junction bases: 9. CDR3 length: 14 residues. Germline CDR1 is DFQATT and CDR2 is SNEGSKA (reference sequence). CDR3: CSARVRAGIGEQYF. For the CDR3, the DNA is TGCAGTGCTAGAGTTCGAGCGGGAATCGGCGAGCAGTACTTC.

This chain connects TRBV7-2 to TRBJ1-2; a possible D gene is TRBD1 (5 bases). Germline values: CDR1 SGHTA, CDR2 FQGNSA. The ends were cut back, 1 base at V and 6 bases at J, with 12 bases in the middle. This CDR3 region has 14 residues. CDR3: CASSLGRTRDGYTF. In DNA form, the CDR3 reads TGTGCCAGCAGCTTAGGCCGGACACGGGATGGCTACACCTTC.

The J gene is TRBJ1-5, the V gene TRBV20-1; the D is unclear. The CDR3 is 14 residues long. Germline CDR1 DFQATT, CDR2 SNEGSKA (reference sequence). V was shortened by 0 bases and J by 9 bases, with 15 bases between the two germline ends. The CDR3 is CSARDLQSSGPQHF. The CDR3 DNA is TGCAGTGCTAGAGATCTACAGTCGTCGGGGCCCCAGCATTTT.

V is TRBV4-3 and J is TRBJ2-7, with D perhaps TRBD1 (6 bases). V gave up 0 bases and J gave up 3 bases, with 12 bases separating them. The CDR3 covers 15 residues. Per germline, CDR1 LGHNA and CDR2 YSLEER. CDR3 amino acids: CASSQESGHYYEQYF. CDR3 in DNA: TGCGCCAGCAGCCAAGAGTCGGGACACTACTACGAGCAGTACTTC.

This clonotype turned up a few times. V usage is TRBV19 and J usage is TRBJ2-3; 9 bases match TRBD2. Germline trimming cut 7 bases from V and 1 base from J; bases unmatched to any gene: 6. Germline V gives CDR1 LNHDA, CDR2 SQIVND (reference sequence). This CDR3 is 15 amino acids long. The CDR3 DNA reads TGTGCCAGTAAACGGACTAGCGCAGGCACAGATACGCAGTATTTT. Translation gives CASKRTSAGTDTQYF. Complete variable domain (other parts from reference TRBV19 and TRBJ2-3): DGGITQSPKYLFRKEGQNVTLSCEQNLNHDAMYWYRQDPGQGLRLIYYSQIVNDFQKGDIAEGYSVSREKKESFPLTVTSAQKNPTAFYLCASKRTSAGTDTQYFGPGTRLTVL.

This clonotype was seen a few times. The CDR3 sequence is CASSYLGTSGTDTQYF. CDR3 DNA: TGTGCCAGCAGTTACTTAGGGACTAGCGGCACAGATACGCAGTATTTT. The rearrangement joins TRBV6-6 to TRBJ2-3, with 10 nucleotides matching TRBD2. V was clipped by 1 base and J by 1 base; unmatched bases: 2. Germline CDR1 reads MNHNY; CDR2 reads SVGAGI (reference sequence). CDR3 length: 16 amino acids.

This chain joins TRBV12-3 or TRBV12-4 and TRBJ1-2; unclear D gene. V lost 5 bases and J lost 0, with 16 bases in between. This CDR3 spans 16 amino acids. The CDR3 region has the DNA TGTGCCAGCAGTCTGATCAGAGGGAAATCTAACTATGGCTACACCTTC. Translating it yields CASSLIRGKSNYGYTF.

This clonotype was counted a few times. This sequence joins TRBV7-9 and TRBJ2-7, with D possibly matching TRBD2 (6 bases). CDR3 length equals 15 residues. Germline-derived CDR1 and CDR2 are SEHNR and FQNEAQ (reference sequence). With 4 bases removed from V and 2 bases from J, the gap between germline ends came to 15 bases. The CDR3 spells CASSSSGLSAYEQYF. CDR3 nucleotide sequence: TGTGCCAGCAGCTCCTCGGGACTGAGTGCCTACGAGCAGTACTTC.

This clonotype was seen only once. This could be a read error, since a much larger clone is one nucleotide away. A read error is likely, as this CDR3 ends without the conserved phenylalanine or tryptophan. The chain has TRBV6-5 and TRBJ1-6; tentatively, D is TRBD1 (5 bases). The germline V gene has CDR1 MNHEY and CDR2 SVGAGI. V lost 4 bases to trimming and J lost 0 bases, with 10 bases between them. The CDR3 length is 16 residues. The CDR3 sequence is CASSSSGSSYNSPLHI. The CDR3 nucleotides are TGTGCCAGCAGTTCATCAGGGAGCTCCTATAATTCACCCCTCCACATT.

The rearrangement uses TRBV5-1 and TRBJ1-1; D might be TRBD1 (6 bases). This CDR3 spans 18 amino acids. Trimming removed 6 bases at V and 0 bases at J, with 24 bases between. The germline V gene has CDR1 SGHRS and CDR2 YFSETQ. The CDR3 region is CASTMGHLGGRVNTEAFF. The DNA of the CDR3 is TGCGCCAGCACCATGGGACATCTCGGAGGGAGGGTGAACACTGAAGCTTTCTTT.

The chain recombines TRBV12-3 or TRBV12-4 with TRBJ2-3; D ambiguous. Deletions cut 7 bases from V and 1 base from J, with 9 bases between. The CDR3 consists of 13 residues. This CDR3 is CASTSLRTDTQYF. The CDR3 nucleotides are TGTGCCAGCACCTCTCTGCGCACAGATACGCAGTATTTT.

This clonotype has more than one count but fewer than ten. The rearrangement joins TRBV7-2 to TRBJ1-4; 7 positions agree with TRBD1. Germline lookup yields CDR1 SGHTA and CDR2 FQGNSA. V lost 3 bases to trimming and J lost 6 bases; unmatched junction nucleotides: 4. CDR3 length: 14 amino acids. The CDR3 is CASSFGGTDEKLFF. The CDR3 nucleotides read TGTGCCAGCAGCTTCGGCGGGACAGATGAAAAACTGTTTTTT.

The V gene is TRBV20-1, the J gene TRBJ1-5; D perhaps matches TRBD1 (5 bases). Germline V CDR1 and CDR2: DFQATT, SNEGSKA (reference sequence). Deletions cut 5 bases from V and 3 bases from J, with 11 bases between. The CDR3 length is 13 residues. CDR3 nucleotides: TGCAGTGCTCGAGGGGAGGTCAATCAGCCCCAGCATTTT. Protein product: CSARGEVNQPQHF.

This clonotype was counted a few times. J is TRBJ1-1 and V is TRBV5-1; D gene uncertain. From germline, CDR1 is SGHRS and CDR2 YFSETQ. The CDR3 totals 13 residues. Trimming took off 4 bases at V and 5 bases at J, with 12 bases between the two ends. CDR3 in DNA: TGCGCCAGCAGCGTATTAAGGGATACTGAAGCTTTCTTT. Translating gives CASSVLRDTEAFF.

In this sample, this clonotype turned up once. The chain employs TRBV4-3 and TRBJ2-5, with 8 bases that match TRBD1. CDR1 is LGHNA and CDR2 is YSLEER in the germline V gene. CDR3 size: 14 residues. V was pared by 2 bases and J by 3 bases, with 2 bases of the junction left unmatched. The CDR3 sequence: CASSQSDREETQYF. The CDR3 DNA is TGCGCCAGCAGCCAATCGGACAGGGAAGAGACCCAGTACTTC.

This chain uses TRBV18 with TRBJ2-5; D possibly corresponds to TRBD2 (5 bases). Germline V gene lookup returns CDR1 KGHSH and CDR2 LQKENI. The ends were cut back, 3 bases at V and 5 bases at J, with 13 bases in the middle. CDR3 length equals 14 residues. This CDR3 reads CASSPFGVGETQYF. The CDR3 DNA reads TGTGCCAGCTCACCGTTCGGGGTTGGCGAGACCCAGTACTTC.